The 8 T cell receptor beta chains in this list originate from one sample, sequenced in a study of T cell responses to AZD1222 COVID-19 vaccine. Data came from immunoSEQ multiplex PCR; TCRdb stores just in-frame clones and leaves some out. The sample records about 150,000 clones, less than 95% being singletons. Sequenced material: peripheral blood, taken on day 0 of AZD1222 vaccination. The source of these receptors is an adult in good health.

V is TRBV11-3 and J is TRBJ2-1; 8 bases line up with TRBD2. This CDR3 has 19 residues. Trimming at V came to 0 bases and at J to 0 bases, leaving 10 bases not matched to a gene. Looked up from germline, CDR1 is SGHNT and CDR2 is YENEEA. CDR3: CASSLERAGEVPSYNEQFF. In nucleotides, the CDR3 is TGTGCCAGCAGCTTAGAGCGAGCGGGAGAGGTCCCCTCCTACAATGAGCAGTTCTTC.

This chain connects TRBV14 to TRBJ1-1; D remains unclear. This CDR3 is built from 15 residues. CDR1 is SGHDN and CDR2 is FVKESK in the germline V gene. V was trimmed by 1 base and J by 2 bases, leaving 11 bases between them. The CDR3 bases are TGTGCCAGCAGCCAAGTTATAGCAGGAAACACTGAAGCTTTCTTT. Protein product: CASSQVIAGNTEAFF.

J is TRBJ1-2 and V is TRBV20-1, with D possibly TRBD1 on 6 matching bases. The CDR3 covers 15 residues. Germline loops: CDR1 DFQATT, CDR2 SNEGSKA (reference sequence). Trimming removed 3 bases from V and 4 bases from J, with 18 bases in between. CDR3 amino acids: CSASSGANLAYGYTF. CDR3 DNA sequence: TGCAGTGCTAGTTCAGGGGCGAATTTGGCCTATGGCTACACCTTC.

The gene calls are TRBV20-1 and TRBJ2-7; D remains unclear. The germline V gene encodes CDR1 DFQATT and CDR2 SNEGSKA (reference sequence). This CDR3 is built from 11 residues. Trimming shortened V by 5 bases and J by 4 bases, and 9 bases separated the two germline ends. CDR3 in DNA: TGCAGTGCTCTACACGGATACGAGCAGTACTTC. It encodes CSALHGYEQYF.

The chain employs TRBV19 and TRBJ2-1; 7 bases line up with TRBD2. Trimming cost V 6 bases and J 2 bases; bases outside gene matches: 1. The germline CDR1 and CDR2 sequences are LNHDA and SQIVND (reference sequence). This CDR3 is 13 amino acids long. CDR3: CASRAGTYNEQFF. The CDR3, as DNA: TGTGCCAGTAGAGCGGGAACCTACAATGAGCAGTTCTTC.

This chain links TRBV27 with TRBJ2-5; no firm D call. The V gene lost 2 bases and the J gene lost 5 bases, with 12 bases spanning the gap. This CDR3 region has 14 residues. CDR1 and CDR2 (germline): MNHEY, SMNVEV (reference sequence). The CDR3 is CASSLAGVRETQYF. For the CDR3, the DNA is TGTGCCAGCAGTTTAGCTGGGGTGCGGGAGACCCAGTACTTC.

The genes are TRBV3-1 (or the pseudogene TRBV3-2) and TRBJ1-1, with unresolved D. CDR1 and CDR2 (germline): LGHDT, YNNKEL (reference sequence). This CDR3 comprises 14 residues. V was pared by 2 bases and J by 4 bases, with 11 bases between. This CDR3 reads CASSQLIAGTEAFF. The DNA of the CDR3 is TGTGCCAGCAGCCAACTAATCGCGGGCACTGAAGCTTTCTTT.

The gene calls are TRBV7-2 and TRBJ2-6, with 10 bases lining up with TRBD1. J lost 0 bases, V lost 6 bases, and 8 bases had no gene match. The CDR3 runs to 18 residues. CDR1 is SGHTA and CDR2 is FQGNSA in the germline V gene. For the CDR3, the DNA is TGTGCCAGCAGGCTCCCGACAGGGGGCAACTCTGGGGCCAACGTCCTGACTTTC. Translating it yields CASRLPTGGNSGANVLTF.